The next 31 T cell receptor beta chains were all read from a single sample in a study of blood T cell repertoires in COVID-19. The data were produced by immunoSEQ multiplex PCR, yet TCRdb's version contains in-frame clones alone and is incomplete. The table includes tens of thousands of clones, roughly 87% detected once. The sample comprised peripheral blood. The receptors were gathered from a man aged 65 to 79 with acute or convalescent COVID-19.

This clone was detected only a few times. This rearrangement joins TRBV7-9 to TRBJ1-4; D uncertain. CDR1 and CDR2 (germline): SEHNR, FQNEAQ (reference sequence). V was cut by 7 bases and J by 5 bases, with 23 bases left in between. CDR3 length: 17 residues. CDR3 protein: CASIVPAGEVLNEKLFF. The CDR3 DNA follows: TGTGCCAGCATCGTACCTGCCGGGGAGGTCTTAAATGAAAAACTGTTTTTT.

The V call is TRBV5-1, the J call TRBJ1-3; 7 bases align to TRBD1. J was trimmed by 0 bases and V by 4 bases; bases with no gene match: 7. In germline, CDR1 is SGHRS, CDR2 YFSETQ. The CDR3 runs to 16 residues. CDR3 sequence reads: CASSAAGGYSGNTIYF. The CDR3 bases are TGCGCCAGCAGCGCGGCAGGGGGATACTCTGGAAACACCATATATTTT.

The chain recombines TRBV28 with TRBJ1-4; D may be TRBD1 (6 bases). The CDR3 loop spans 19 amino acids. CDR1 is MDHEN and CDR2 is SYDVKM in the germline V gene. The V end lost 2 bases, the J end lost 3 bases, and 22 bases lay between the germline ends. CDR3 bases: TGTGCCAGCAGTTTACCGGGACGCTCTGGGAAGGGGGCTAATGAAAAACTGTTTTTT. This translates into CASSLPGRSGKGANEKLFF.

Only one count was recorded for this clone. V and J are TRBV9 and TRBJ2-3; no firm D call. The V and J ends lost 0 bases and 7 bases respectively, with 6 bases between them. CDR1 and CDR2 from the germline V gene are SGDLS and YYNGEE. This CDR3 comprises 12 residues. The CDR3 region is CASSVDANTQYF. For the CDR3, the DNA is TGTGCCAGCAGCGTAGACGCGAATACGCAGTATTTT.

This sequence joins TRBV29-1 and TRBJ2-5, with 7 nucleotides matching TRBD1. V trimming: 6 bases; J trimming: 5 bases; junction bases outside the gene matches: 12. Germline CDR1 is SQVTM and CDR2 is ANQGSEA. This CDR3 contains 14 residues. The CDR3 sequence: CSVSFGTQGETQYF. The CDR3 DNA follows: TGCAGCGTCTCCTTCGGGACACAGGGGGAGACCCAGTACTTC.

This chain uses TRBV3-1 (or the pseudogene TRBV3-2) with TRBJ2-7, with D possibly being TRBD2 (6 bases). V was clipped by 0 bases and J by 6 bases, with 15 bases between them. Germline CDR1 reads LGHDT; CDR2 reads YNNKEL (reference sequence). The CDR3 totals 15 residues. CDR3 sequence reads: CASSQDLRGTGEQYF. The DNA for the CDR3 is TGTGCCAGCAGCCAAGATTTACGGGGGACGGGCGAGCAGTACTTC.

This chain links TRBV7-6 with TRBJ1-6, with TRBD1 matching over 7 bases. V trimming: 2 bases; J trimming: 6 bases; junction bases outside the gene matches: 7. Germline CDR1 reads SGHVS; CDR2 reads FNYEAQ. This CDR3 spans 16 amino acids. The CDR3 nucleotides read TGTGCCAGCAGCTTAACAGGGGCACGGCGTAATTCACCCCTCCACTTT. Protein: CASSLTGARRNSPLHF. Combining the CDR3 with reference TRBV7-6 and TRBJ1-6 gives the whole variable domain GAGVSQSPRYKVTKRGQDVALRCDPISGHVSLYWYRQALGQGPEFLTYFNYEAQQDKSGLPNDRFSAERPEGSISTLTIQRTEQRDSAMYRCASSLTGARRNSPLHFGNGTRLTVT.

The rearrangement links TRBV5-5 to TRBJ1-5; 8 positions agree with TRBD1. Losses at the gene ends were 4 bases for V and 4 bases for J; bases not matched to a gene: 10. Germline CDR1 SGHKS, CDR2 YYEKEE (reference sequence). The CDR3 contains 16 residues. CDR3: CASSGNTGGVNQPQHF. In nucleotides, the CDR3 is TGTGCCAGCAGCGGCAACACAGGGGGGGTAAATCAGCCCCAGCATTTT.

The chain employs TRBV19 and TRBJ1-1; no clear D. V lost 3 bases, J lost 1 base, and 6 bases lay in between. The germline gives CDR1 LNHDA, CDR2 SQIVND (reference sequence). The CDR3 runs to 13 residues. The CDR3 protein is CASSMTGNTEAFF. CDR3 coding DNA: TGTGCCAGTAGTATGACGGGGAACACTGAAGCTTTCTTT.

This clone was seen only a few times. In nucleotides, the CDR3 is TGTGCCAGCAGCCAAGGCGGAAACAATCAGCCCCAGCATTTT. It yields the protein CASSQGGNNQPQHF. The chain couples TRBV3-1 (or the pseudogene TRBV3-2) to TRBJ1-5, with no clear D. CDR1 LGHDT and CDR2 YNNKEL come from the germline V gene (reference sequence). The CDR3 loop spans 14 amino acids. Trimming pared 1 base from V and 3 bases from J, leaving 7 bases between.

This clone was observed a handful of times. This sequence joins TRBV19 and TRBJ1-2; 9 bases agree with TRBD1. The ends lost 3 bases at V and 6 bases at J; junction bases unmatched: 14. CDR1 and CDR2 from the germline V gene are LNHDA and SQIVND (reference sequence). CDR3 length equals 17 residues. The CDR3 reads CASSISGQGWGYDGYTF. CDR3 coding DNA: TGTGCCAGTAGTATTTCGGGACAGGGCTGGGGTTACGATGGCTACACCTTC.

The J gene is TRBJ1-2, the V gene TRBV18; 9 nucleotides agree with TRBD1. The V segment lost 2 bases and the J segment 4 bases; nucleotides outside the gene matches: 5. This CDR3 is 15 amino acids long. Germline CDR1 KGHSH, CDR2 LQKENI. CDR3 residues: CASSPGDRGVYGYTF. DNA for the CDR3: TGTGCCAGCTCACCAGGAGACAGGGGGGTCTATGGCTACACCTTC.

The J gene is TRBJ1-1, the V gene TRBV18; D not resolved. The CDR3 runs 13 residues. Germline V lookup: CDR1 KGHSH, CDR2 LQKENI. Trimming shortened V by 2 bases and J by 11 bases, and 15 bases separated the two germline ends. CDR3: CASSPSPTEAAFF. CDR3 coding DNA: TGTGCCAGCTCACCATCGCCGACGGAGGCGGCTTTCTTT. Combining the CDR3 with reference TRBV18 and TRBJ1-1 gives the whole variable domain NAGVMQNPRHLVRRRGQEARLRCSPMKGHSHVYWYRQLPEEGLKFMVYLQKENIIDESGMPKERFSAEFPKEGPSILRIQQVVRGDSAAYFCASSPSPTEAAFFGQGTRLTVV.

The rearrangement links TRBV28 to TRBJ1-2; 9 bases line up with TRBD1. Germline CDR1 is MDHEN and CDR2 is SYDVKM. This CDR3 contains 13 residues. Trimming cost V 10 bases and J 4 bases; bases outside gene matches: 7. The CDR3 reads CAIRGQGFYGYTF. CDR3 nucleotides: TGTGCCATTAGGGGACAGGGATTCTATGGCTACACCTTC.

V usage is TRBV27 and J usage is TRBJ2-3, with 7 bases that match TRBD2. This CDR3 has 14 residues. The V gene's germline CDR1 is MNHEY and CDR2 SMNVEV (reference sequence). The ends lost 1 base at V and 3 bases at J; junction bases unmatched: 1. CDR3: CASSLWGGTDTQYF. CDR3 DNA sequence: TGTGCCAGCAGTTTATGGGGAGGGACAGATACGCAGTATTTT.

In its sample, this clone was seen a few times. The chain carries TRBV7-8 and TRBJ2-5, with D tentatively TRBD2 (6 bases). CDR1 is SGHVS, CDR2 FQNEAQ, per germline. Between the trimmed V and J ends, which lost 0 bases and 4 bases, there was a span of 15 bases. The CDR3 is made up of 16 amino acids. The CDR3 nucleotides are TGTGCCAGCAGCTTAGCCCGACTAGTTCTCCTAGAGACCCAGTACTTC. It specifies CASSLARLVLLETQYF.

The CDR3 DNA reads TGTGCCAGCAGCCAAGAGGCTAGCGGGAGTTCTGGGGCCAACGTCCTGACTTTC. As protein: CASSQEASGSSGANVLTF. The chain recombines TRBV3-1 (or the pseudogene TRBV3-2) with TRBJ2-6; 10 nucleotides agree with TRBD2. Losses at the gene ends were 0 bases for V and 1 base for J; bases not matched to a gene: 3. Per germline, CDR1 LGHDT and CDR2 YNNKEL (reference sequence). The CDR3 runs to 18 residues.

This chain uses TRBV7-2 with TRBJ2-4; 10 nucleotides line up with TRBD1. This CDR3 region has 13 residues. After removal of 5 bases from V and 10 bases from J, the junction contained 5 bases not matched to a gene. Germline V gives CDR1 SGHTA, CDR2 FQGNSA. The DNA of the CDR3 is TGTGCCAGCAGCGCCCGGGACAGGGGAATTCAGTACTTC. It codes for CASSARDRGIQYF.

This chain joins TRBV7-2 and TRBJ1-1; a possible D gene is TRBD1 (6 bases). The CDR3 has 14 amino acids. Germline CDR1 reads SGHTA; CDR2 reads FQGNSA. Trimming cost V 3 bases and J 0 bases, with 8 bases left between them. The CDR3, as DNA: TGTGCCAGCAGCTTGGACAGAGTGAACACTGAAGCTTTCTTT. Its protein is CASSLDRVNTEAFF. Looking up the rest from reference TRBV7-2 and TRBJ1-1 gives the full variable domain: GAGVSQSPSNKVTEKGKDVELRCDPISGHTALYWYRQSLGQGLEFLIYFQGNSAPDKSGLPSDRFSAERTGGSVSTLTIQRTQQEDSAVYLCASSLDRVNTEAFFGQGTRLTVV.

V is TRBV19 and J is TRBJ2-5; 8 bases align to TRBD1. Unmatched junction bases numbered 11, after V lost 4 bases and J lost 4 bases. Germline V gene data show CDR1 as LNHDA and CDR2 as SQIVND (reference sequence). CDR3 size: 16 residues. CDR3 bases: TGTGCCAGTAGTACCCCTGTTGGCAGGGGGCCAGAGACCCAGTACTTC. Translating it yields CASSTPVGRGPETQYF. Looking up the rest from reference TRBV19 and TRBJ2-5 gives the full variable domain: DGGITQSPKYLFRKEGQNVTLSCEQNLNHDAMYWYRQDPGQGLRLIYYSQIVNDFQKGDIAEGYSVSREKKESFPLTVTSAQKNPTAFYLCASSTPVGRGPETQYFGPGTRLLVL.

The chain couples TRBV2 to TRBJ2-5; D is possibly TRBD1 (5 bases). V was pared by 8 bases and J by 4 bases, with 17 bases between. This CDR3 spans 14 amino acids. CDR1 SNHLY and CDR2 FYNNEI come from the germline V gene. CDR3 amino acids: CASRLTGQTETQYF. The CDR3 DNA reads TGTGCCAGCCGATTAACCGGACAAACAGAGACCCAGTACTTC.

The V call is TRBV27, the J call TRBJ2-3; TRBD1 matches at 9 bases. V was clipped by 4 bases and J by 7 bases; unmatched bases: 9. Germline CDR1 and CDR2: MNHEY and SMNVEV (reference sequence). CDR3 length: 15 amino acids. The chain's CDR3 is CASSSSGTGTYTQYF. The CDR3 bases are TGTGCCAGCAGTTCTTCCGGGACAGGGACCTATACGCAGTATTTT.

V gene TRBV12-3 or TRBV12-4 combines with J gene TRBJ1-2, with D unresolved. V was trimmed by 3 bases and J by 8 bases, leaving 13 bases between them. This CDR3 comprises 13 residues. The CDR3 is CASSFLYSRGYTF. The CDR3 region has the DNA TGTGCCAGCAGTTTCCTGTACAGTAGGGGCTACACCTTC.

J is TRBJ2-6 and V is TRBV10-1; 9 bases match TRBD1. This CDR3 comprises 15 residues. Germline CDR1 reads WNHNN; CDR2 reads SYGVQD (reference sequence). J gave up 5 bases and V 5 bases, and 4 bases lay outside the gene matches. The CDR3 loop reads CASSPGTGRANVLTF. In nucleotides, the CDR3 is TGCGCCAGCAGTCCGGGGACAGGGCGGGCCAACGTCCTGACTTTC.

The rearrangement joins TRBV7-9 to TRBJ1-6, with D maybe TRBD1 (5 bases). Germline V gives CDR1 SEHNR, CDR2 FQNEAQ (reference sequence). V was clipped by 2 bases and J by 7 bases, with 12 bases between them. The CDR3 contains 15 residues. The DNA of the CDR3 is TGTGCCAGCAGCTTAAGTGGGGCAGTGAATTCACCCCTCCACTTT. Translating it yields CASSLSGAVNSPLHF.

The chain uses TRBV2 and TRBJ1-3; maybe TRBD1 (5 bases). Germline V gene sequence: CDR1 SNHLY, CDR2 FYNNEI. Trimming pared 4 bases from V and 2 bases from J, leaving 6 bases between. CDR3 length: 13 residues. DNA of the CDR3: TGTGCCAGCAGTGGGGGGGCTGGAAACACCATATATTTT. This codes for CASSGGAGNTIYF.

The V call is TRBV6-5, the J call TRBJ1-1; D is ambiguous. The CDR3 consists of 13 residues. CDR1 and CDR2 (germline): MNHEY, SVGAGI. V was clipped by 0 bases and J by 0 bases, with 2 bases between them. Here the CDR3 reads CASSYSLNTEAFF. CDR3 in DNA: TGTGCCAGCAGTTACTCCTTGAACACTGAAGCTTTCTTT.

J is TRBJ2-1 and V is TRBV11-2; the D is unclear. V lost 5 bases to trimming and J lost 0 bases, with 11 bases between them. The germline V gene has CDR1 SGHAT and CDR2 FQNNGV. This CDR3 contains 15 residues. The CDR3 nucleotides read TGTGCCAGCAGCCCCATACTGAGCTCCTACAATGAGCAGTTCTTC. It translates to CASSPILSSYNEQFF.

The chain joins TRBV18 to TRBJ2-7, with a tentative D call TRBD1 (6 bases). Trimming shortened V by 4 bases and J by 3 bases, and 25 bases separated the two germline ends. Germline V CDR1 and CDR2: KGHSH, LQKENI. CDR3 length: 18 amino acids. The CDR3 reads CASSLYSDSGADLYEQYF. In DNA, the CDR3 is TGTGCCAGCTCACTATACTCAGATTCAGGGGCCGACCTCTACGAGCAGTACTTC.

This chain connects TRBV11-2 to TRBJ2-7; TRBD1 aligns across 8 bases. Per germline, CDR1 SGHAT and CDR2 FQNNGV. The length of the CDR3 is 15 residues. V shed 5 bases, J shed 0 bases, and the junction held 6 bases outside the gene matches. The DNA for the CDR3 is TGTGCCAGCAGCCAACAGACAGGGGACTCCTACGAGCAGTACTTC. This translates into CASSQQTGDSYEQYF.

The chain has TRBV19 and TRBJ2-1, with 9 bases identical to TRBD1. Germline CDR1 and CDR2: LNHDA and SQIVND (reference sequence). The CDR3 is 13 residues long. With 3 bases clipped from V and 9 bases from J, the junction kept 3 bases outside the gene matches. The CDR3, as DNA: TGTGCCAGTAGTATTCGGACAGGGGTTGAGCAGTTCTTC. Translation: CASSIRTGVEQFF.